This TCR beta chain came from a study of regulatory T cells in long-lasting Graves disease. Study results and limitations: Persistent patients shared more public clonotypes (over 2,500) than new patients (approximately 900). Small numbers of samples may have cut accuracy.

Of note for this clonotype: Its antigen is still unknown. The junction and the germline gene differ at one end; a read error may be behind it.

The time point is: newly diagnosed GD, antithyroid drugs for less than 3 months. Isolated PBMC RNA provided the starting material for the TCR library. Sequencing libraries for TCR beta were prepared with iRepertoire HTBI primers and Arm-PCR of CDR3 regions. In the original processing: Identification across samples found 50 to 80 TRBV and about 15 TRBJ segments. TCRdb processed the multiplex PCR reads anew with MiXCR; each CDR3 protein has one entry. TCRdb's processing, not the authors', yielded these V and J calls. The table shows some 450,000 distinct CDR3 sequences, with about 16% occurring only once. The CDR3 is made up of 10 amino acids. Germline-derived CDR1 and CDR2 are ENHRY and SYGVKD. The sample was also reused in another study, on T cells in Graves' hyperthyroidism and ophthalmopathy. That study reports: HTBI primers were employed in a first-round RT-PCR of the TCR CDR3.

V is TRBV10-3 and J is TRBJ2-3, with D hard to call. This clonotype was sampled from a woman aged 25 to 39 with Graves disease. The input for sequencing was peripheral blood mononuclear cells (PBMCs), taken at new diagnosis, from a patient treated with antithyroid drugs. The CDR3 DNA sequence: TGTGCCAGCAGTAAGGAGCGCCAGTATTTT. This encodes CASSKERQYF.